Below, 17 T cell receptor beta chains from the same sample are listed, as sequenced in a study of PD-L1 blockade in urothelial cancer. Clones were read by immunoSEQ multiplex PCR, and TCRdb kept only the in-frame ones, dropping some. The sample consists of some 50,000 clones, roughly 87% of them appearing once. Time point reported: pretreatment peripheral blood. Sequencing used PBMCs, obtained around atezolizumab (anti-PD-L1) treatment. The receptors were gathered from a woman in her fifties or sixties with urothelial cancer.

This sequence joins TRBV27 and TRBJ2-1; TRBD1 matches at 9 bases. The V segment lost 6 bases and the J segment 3 bases; nucleotides outside the gene matches: 15. The germline V gene encodes CDR1 MNHEY and CDR2 SMNVEV (reference sequence). The CDR3 is made up of 18 amino acids. CDR3 in amino acids: CASSLRPRDRVIYNEQFF. DNA for the CDR3: TGTGCCAGCAGCTTACGCCCCCGGGACAGGGTTATCTACAATGAGCAGTTCTTC.

The V gene is TRBV21-1, the J gene TRBJ1-1; whether TRBD1, the table's D call, matches the DNA was not checked. TRBV21-1 constitutes a pseudogene. CDR3 length: 15 residues. The CDR3 region is CASSKGGGGTTEAFF. CDR3 sequence (DNA): TGTGCCAGCAGCAAAGGAGGAGGGGGCACCACTGAAGCTTTCTTT.

The CDR3 loop is CASSARLAGAYNEQFF. Written as DNA, the CDR3 is TGTGCCAGCAGCGCCCGACTAGCGGGAGCCTACAATGAGCAGTTCTTC. The genes are TRBV9 and TRBJ2-1, with TRBD2 identical over 12 bases. The V gene's germline CDR1 is SGDLS and CDR2 YYNGEE. CDR3 length: 16 amino acids. Trimming removed 3 bases from V and 2 bases from J; junction bases left unmatched: 3.

CDR3 sequence reads: CASSLAGLGLAGGIVTYEQYF. CDR3 in DNA: TGTGCCAGCAGCTTAGCTGGGCTAGGACTAGCGGGAGGTATAGTAACCTACGAGCAGTACTTC. The J gene is TRBJ2-7, the V gene TRBV7-2, with TRBD2 identical over 14 bases. CDR1 and CDR2 (germline): SGHTA, FQGNSA. The J segment lost 2 bases and the V segment lost 0 bases, leaving 15 bases of the junction unmatched. The CDR3 loop spans 21 amino acids.

The chain is built from TRBV11-2 and TRBJ1-1; D gene uncertain. This CDR3 is 14 amino acids long. V dropped 5 bases and J dropped 4 bases, with 14 bases sitting between them. Germline values: CDR1 SGHAT, CDR2 FQNNGV. CDR3 DNA sequence: TGTGCCAGCAGCCAGAGCGCAGGAGGCACTGAAGCTTTCTTT. It specifies CASSQSAGGTEAFF.

The chain carries TRBV2 and TRBJ2-1, with 10 bases fitting TRBD2. Germline V gene lookup returns CDR1 SNHLY and CDR2 FYNNEI. V gave up 6 bases and J gave up 8 bases; unmatched junction bases: 13. The CDR3 loop spans 16 amino acids. The CDR3 loop reads CASRASKRGGRDEQFF. The CDR3 DNA follows: TGTGCCAGCAGGGCTTCCAAGCGGGGGGGCCGCGATGAGCAGTTCTTC.

The chain carries TRBV6-5 and TRBJ2-3; 8 bases map to TRBD2. Per the germline V gene, CDR1 is MNHEY and CDR2 is SVGAGI. This CDR3 contains 13 residues. V trimming: 6 bases; J trimming: 5 bases; junction bases outside the gene matches: 4. CDR3 loop: CASSSGLVDTQYF. CDR3 DNA sequence: TGTGCCAGCAGCTCGGGACTAGTAGATACGCAGTATTTT.

The chain joins TRBV11-3 to TRBJ2-5; a weak D match, TRBD2 (6 bases). V lost 4 bases and J lost 5, with 11 bases in between. The CDR3 is 13 amino acids. In germline, CDR1 is SGHNT, CDR2 YENEEA. As DNA, the CDR3 is TGTGCCAGCAGCTGGGGGGTAGAGGAGACCCAGTACTTC. Amino acid sequence: CASSWGVEETQYF.

The sample holds a few counts of this clone. The V call is TRBV2, the J call TRBJ2-5, with TRBD1 identical over 9 bases. The CDR3 is 14 amino acids. V trimming: 6 bases; J trimming: 5 bases; junction bases outside the gene matches: 7. Per the germline V gene, CDR1 is SNHLY and CDR2 is FYNNEI. CDR3 loop: CASSTGTGPETQYF. The CDR3 DNA is TGTGCCAGCAGCACCGGGACAGGGCCGGAGACCCAGTACTTC.

This chain uses TRBV15 with TRBJ2-7; TRBD2 matches at 8 bases. The CDR3 loop spans 18 amino acids. Germline V gene lookup returns CDR1 LNHNV and CDR2 YYDKDF (reference sequence). The trim removed 0 bases at V and 3 bases at J, leaving 13 bases unmatched. The CDR3 is CATSRDPLAGNLYYEQYF. The CDR3, as DNA: TGTGCCACCAGCAGAGATCCGTTAGCGGGGAATCTTTACTACGAGCAGTACTTC.

V and J are TRBV6-5 and TRBJ1-2, with a weak D call TRBD1 (5 bases). V dropped 5 bases and J dropped 8 bases, with 21 bases sitting between them. The CDR3 consists of 15 residues. The germline CDR1 and CDR2 sequences are MNHEY and SVGAGI. CDR3 sequence: CASSRPQGAGGGYTF. Here the CDR3 DNA reads TGTGCCAGCAGTCGACCCCAGGGTGCCGGGGGGGGCTACACCTTC.

V gene TRBV19 combines with J gene TRBJ2-2; possibly TRBD2 for D (6 bases). CDR3 length: 16 residues. V was cut by 5 bases and J by 3 bases, with 16 bases left in between. Germline V gene data show CDR1 as LNHDA and CDR2 as SQIVND (reference sequence). This CDR3 reads CASSPFRERYTGELFF. CDR3 DNA: TGTGCCAGTAGTCCGTTTCGGGAGAGGTACACCGGGGAGCTGTTTTTT.

This clone was observed once. The genes are TRBV2 and TRBJ1-2; TRBD1 might be the D (5 bases). V shed 5 bases and J shed 5 bases, with 9 bases lying between them. The CDR3 is 12 amino acids. The germline CDR1 and CDR2 sequences are SNHLY and FYNNEI. The DNA of the CDR3 is TGTGCCAGCAGTAGAGGACAATATGGCTACACCTTC. This gives the protein CASSRGQYGYTF.

This chain links TRBV15 with TRBJ2-1, with 8 bases aligning to TRBD1. This CDR3 has 13 amino acids. V gave up 3 bases and J gave up 14 bases; unmatched junction bases: 9. Germline-derived CDR1 and CDR2 are LNHNV and YYDKDF (reference sequence). The DNA for the CDR3 is TGTGCCACCAGCAGGGACAGGGTCGAGTCGGAGTTCTTC. Its translation is CATSRDRVESEFF.

The V gene is TRBV4-1, the J gene TRBJ1-1, with 10 nucleotides matching TRBD1. The CDR3 runs 15 residues. Trimming took 1 base from V and 7 from J; bases not matched to a gene: 6. Germline values: CDR1 MGHRA, CDR2 YSYEKL. CDR3 sequence (DNA): TGCGCCAGCAGCCAAGTGAGGGGGACAGGGGTTGAAGCTTTCTTT. The encoded protein is CASSQVRGTGVEAFF.

The J gene is TRBJ1-5, the V gene TRBV7-2, with no clear D. The V end was cut by 2 bases, the J end by 3 bases, with 14 bases between. The CDR3 runs to 16 residues. Germline V CDR1 and CDR2: SGHTA, FQGNSA. The CDR3 reads CASSLKAGFYNQPQHF. Written as DNA, the CDR3 is TGTGCCAGCAGCTTAAAGGCGGGCTTCTACAATCAGCCCCAGCATTTT.

The genes are TRBV28 and TRBJ2-7; TRBD2 aligns across 11 bases. Germline V lookup: CDR1 MDHEN, CDR2 SYDVKM. J was trimmed by 2 bases and V by 8 bases; bases with no gene match: 11. The length of the CDR3 is 16 residues. The CDR3 reads CASGTFGTSGTYEQYF. The CDR3 nucleotides read TGTGCCAGCGGAACATTCGGGACTAGCGGTACCTACGAGCAGTACTTC. Supplemented by reference TRBV28 and TRBJ2-7, the full variable domain reads DVKVTQSSRYLVKRTGEKVFLECVQDMDHENMFWYRQDPGLGLRLIYFSYDVKMKEKGDIPEGYSVSREKKERFSLILESASTNQTSMYLCASGTFGTSGTYEQYFGPGTRLTVT.